Sequencing of this T cell receptor beta chain was carried out in a study of blood T cell repertoires in COVID-19. Turning to the study itself: Samples taken during acute and convalescent COVID-19 were collected in the United States, Italy and Spain. T cells, B-cell-depleted T cells, or PBMCs provided the cDNA or gDNA that served as material.

This CDR3 has 17 amino acids. With V trimmed by 6 bases and J by 8 bases, 17 bases remained unmatched. The V gene's germline CDR1 is MNHEY and CDR2 SMNVEV (reference sequence). Sequencing was performed with immunoSEQ multiplex PCR; in TCRdb, only in-frame clones are kept and a portion is missing. This sample has around 430,000 clones, with 85% to 90% found just once. Participants were aged about 18 to 89 years from some 24 US areas. The chain carries TRBV27 and TRBJ2-1; 9 nucleotides agree with TRBD2. The receptor comes from a woman aged 50 to 60 who had recovered from COVID-19. Sample: PBMCs or T cells enriched from blood (not recorded which). CDR3 sequence reads: CASSAGTSRFLGHEQFF. CDR3 DNA sequence: TGTGCCAGCAGCGCCGGGACTAGCCGATTCCTGGGCCATGAGCAGTTCTTC.